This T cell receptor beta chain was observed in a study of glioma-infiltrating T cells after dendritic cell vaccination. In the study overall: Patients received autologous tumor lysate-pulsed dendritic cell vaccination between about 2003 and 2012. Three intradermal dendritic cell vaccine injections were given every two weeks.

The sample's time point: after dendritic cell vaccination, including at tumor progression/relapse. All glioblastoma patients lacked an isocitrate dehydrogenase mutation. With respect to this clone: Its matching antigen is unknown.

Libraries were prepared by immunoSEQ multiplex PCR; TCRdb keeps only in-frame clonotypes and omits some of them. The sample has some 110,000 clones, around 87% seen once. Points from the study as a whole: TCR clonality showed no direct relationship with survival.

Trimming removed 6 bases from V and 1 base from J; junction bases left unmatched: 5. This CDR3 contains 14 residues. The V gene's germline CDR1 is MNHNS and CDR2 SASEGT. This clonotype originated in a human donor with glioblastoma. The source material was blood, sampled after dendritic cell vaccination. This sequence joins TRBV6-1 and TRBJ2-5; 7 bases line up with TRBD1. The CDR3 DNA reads TGTGCCAGCAGCGGGACAGCCTTCCAAGAGACCCAGTACTTC. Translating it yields CASSGTAFQETQYF.